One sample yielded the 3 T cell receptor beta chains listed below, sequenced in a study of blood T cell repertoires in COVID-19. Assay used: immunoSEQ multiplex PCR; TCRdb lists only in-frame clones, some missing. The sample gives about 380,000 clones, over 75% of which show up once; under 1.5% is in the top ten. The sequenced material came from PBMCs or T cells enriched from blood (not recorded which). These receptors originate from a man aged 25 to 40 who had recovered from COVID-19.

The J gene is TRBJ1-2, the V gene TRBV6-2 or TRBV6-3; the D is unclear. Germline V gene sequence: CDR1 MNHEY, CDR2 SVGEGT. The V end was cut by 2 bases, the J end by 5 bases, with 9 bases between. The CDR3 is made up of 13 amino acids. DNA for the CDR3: TGTGCCAGCAGTTACCCCCAGGATTATGGCTACACCTTC. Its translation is CASSYPQDYGYTF.

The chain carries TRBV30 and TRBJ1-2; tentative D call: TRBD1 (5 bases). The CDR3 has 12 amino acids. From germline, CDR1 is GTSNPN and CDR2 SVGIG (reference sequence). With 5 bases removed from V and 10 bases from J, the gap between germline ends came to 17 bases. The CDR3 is CAWEKEGLDYTF. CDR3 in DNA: TGTGCCTGGGAAAAAGAGGGACTAGACTACACCTTC.

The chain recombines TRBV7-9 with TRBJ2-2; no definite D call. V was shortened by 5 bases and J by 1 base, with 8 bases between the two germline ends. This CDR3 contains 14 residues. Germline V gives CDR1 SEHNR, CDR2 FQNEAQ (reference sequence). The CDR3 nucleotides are TGTGCCAGCAGCATTAGACAGAACACCGGGGAGCTGTTTTTT. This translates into CASSIRQNTGELFF.